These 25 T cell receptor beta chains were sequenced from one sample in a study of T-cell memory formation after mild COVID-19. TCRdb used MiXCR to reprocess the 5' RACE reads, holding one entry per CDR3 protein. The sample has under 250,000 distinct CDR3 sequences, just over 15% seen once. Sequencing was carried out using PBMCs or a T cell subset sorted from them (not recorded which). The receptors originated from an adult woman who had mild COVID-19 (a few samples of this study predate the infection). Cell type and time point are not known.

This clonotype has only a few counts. This CDR3 reads CASSLGGTGSLGGEKLFF. The CDR3 DNA sequence: TGTGCCAGCAGCTTAGGGGGGACAGGGTCACTCGGGGGTGAAAAACTGTTTTTT. This chain uses TRBV7-8 with TRBJ1-4; 9 positions match TRBD1. J lost 7 bases, V lost 1 base, and 13 bases had no gene match. The CDR3 sequence is 18 residues long. Germline CDR1 is SGHVS and CDR2 is FQNEAQ.

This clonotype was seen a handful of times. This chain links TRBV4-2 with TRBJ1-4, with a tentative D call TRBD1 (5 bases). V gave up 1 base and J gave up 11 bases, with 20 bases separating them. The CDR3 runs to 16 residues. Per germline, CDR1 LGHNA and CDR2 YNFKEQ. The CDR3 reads CASSQGDSKNIGKLFF. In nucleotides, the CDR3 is TGTGCCAGCAGCCAAGGCGACAGCAAGAATATCGGGAAACTGTTTTTT.

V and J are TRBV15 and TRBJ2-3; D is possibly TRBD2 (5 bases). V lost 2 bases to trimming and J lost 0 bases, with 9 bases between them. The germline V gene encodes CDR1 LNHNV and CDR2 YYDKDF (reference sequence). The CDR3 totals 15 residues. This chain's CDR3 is CATSRRGTSTDTQYF. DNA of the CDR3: TGTGCCACCAGCAGACGGGGAACTAGCACAGATACGCAGTATTTT.

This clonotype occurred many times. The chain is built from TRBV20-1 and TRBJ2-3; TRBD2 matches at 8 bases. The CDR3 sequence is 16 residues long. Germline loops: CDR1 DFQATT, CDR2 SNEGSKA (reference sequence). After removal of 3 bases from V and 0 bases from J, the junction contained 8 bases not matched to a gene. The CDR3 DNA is TGCAGTGCTAGCAGGCCGGGAGGGTCTAGCACAGATACGCAGTATTTT. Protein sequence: CSASRPGGSSTDTQYF.

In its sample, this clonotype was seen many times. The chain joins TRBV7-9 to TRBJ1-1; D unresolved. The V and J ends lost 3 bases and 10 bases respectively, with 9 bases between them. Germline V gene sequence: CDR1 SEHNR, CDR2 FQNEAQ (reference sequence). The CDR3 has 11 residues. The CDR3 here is CASSLMDGAFF. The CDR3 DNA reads TGTGCCAGCAGCTTGATGGACGGAGCTTTCTTT.

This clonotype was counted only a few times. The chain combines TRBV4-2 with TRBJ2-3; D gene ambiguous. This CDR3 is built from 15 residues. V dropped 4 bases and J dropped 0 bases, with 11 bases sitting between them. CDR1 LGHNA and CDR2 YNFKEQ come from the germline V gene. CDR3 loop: CASSPDHHSTDTQYF. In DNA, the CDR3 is TGTGCCAGCAGCCCTGACCACCACAGCACAGATACGCAGTATTTT.

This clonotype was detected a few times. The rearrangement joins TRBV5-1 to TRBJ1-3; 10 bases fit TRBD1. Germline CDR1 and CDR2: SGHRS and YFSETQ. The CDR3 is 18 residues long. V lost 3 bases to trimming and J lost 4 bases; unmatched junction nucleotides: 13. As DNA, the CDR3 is TGCGCCAGCAGCTCCGGGACAGGGGTCGGGAGATCCGGAAACACCATATATTTT. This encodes CASSSGTGVGRSGNTIYF.

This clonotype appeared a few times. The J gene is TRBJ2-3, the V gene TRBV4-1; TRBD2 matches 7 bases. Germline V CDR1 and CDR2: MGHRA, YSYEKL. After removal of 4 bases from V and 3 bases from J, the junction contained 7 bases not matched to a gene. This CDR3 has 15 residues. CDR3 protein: CASSLSGARTDTQYF. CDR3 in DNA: TGCGCCAGCAGCCTGAGCGGGGCCAGGACAGATACGCAGTATTTT.

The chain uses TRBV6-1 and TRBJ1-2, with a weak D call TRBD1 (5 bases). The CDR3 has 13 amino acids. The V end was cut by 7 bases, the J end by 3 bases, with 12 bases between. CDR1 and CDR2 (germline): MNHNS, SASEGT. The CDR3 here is CASTWGGDYGYTF. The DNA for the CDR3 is TGTGCCAGCACATGGGGGGGGGACTATGGCTACACCTTC.

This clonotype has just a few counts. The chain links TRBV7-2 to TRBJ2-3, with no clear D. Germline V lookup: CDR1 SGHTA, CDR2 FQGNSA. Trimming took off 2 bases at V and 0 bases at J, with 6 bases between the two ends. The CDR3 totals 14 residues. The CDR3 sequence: CASSLQVSTDTQYF. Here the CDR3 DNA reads TGTGCCAGCAGCTTACAGGTTAGCACAGATACGCAGTATTTT.

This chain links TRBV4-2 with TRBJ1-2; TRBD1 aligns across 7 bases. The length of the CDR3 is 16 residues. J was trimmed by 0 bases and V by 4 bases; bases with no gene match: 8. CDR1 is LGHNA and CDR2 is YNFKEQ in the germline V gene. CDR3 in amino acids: CASSREAGTANYGYTF. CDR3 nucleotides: TGTGCCAGCAGCCGAGAAGCCGGGACAGCTAACTATGGCTACACCTTC.

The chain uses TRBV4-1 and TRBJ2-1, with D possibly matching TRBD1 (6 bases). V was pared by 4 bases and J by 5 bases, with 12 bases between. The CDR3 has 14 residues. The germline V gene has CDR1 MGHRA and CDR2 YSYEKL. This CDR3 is CASSPVYRDNEQFF. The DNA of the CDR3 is TGCGCCAGCAGCCCGGTATACAGGGACAATGAGCAGTTCTTC.

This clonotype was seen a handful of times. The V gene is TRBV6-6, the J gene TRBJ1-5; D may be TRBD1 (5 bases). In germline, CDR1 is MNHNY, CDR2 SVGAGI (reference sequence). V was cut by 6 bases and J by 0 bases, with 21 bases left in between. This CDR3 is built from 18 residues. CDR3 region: CASRDPTGTLYSNQPQHF. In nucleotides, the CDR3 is TGTGCCAGCAGGGACCCTACAGGAACCCTTTATAGCAATCAGCCCCAGCATTTT.

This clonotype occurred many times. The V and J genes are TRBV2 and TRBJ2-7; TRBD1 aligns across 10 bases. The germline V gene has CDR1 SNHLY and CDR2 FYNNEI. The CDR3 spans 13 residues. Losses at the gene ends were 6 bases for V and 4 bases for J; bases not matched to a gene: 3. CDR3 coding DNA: TGTGCCAGCAGACCGGGACAGGGGTACGAGCAGTACTTC. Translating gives CASRPGQGYEQYF.

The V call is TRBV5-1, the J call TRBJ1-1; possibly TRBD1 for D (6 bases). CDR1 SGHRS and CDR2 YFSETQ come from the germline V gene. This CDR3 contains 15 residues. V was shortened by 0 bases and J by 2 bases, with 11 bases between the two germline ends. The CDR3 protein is CASSLGRGGNTEAFF. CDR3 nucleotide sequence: TGCGCCAGCAGCTTGGGCCGAGGGGGTAACACTGAAGCTTTCTTT.

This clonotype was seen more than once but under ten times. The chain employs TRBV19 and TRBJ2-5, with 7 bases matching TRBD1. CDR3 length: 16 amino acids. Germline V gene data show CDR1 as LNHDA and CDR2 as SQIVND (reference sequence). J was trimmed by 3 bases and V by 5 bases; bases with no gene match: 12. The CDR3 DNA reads TGTGCCAGTAGTCCTGCGACGGGACAGACAAAAGAGACCCAGTACTTC. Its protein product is CASSPATGQTKETQYF. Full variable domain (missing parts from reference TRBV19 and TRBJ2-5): DGGITQSPKYLFRKEGQNVTLSCEQNLNHDAMYWYRQDPGQGLRLIYYSQIVNDFQKGDIAEGYSVSREKKESFPLTVTSAQKNPTAFYLCASSPATGQTKETQYFGPGTRLLVL.

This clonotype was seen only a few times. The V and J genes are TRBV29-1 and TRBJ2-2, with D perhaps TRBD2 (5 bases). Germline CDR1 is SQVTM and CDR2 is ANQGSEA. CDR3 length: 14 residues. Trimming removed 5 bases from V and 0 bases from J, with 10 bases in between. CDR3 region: CSVRAVANTGELFF. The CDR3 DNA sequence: TGCAGCGTTCGAGCGGTAGCGAACACCGGGGAGCTGTTTTTT.

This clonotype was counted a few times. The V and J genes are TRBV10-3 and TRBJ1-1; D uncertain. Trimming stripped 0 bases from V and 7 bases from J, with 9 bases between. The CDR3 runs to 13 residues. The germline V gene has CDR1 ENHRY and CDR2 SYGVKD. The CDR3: CAISESKGSEAFF. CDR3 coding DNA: TGTGCCATCAGTGAGTCGAAAGGCAGTGAAGCTTTCTTT.

The CDR3 DNA sequence: TGTGCCAGCAGTGAATTGGTAGCGGGCGACTTAAACATTCAGTACTTC. Translation: CASSELVAGDLNIQYF. The chain has TRBV25-1 and TRBJ2-4, with 7 bases lining up with TRBD2. The V gene's germline CDR1 is MGHDK and CDR2 SYGVNS. V gave up 1 base and J gave up 6 bases; unmatched junction bases: 9. The CDR3 runs 16 residues. Variable domain in full (rest from reference TRBV25-1 and TRBJ2-4): EADIYQTPRYLVIGTGKKITLECSQTMGHDKMYWYQQDPGMELHLIHYSYGVNSTEKGDLSSESTVSRIRTEHFPLTLESARPSHTSQYLCASSELVAGDLNIQYFGAGTRLSVL.

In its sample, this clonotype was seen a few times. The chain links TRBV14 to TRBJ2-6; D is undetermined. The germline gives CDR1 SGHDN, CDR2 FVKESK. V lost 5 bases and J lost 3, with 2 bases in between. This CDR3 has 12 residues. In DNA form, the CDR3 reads TGTGCCAGCAGCGGTGGGGCCAACGTCCTGACTTTC. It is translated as CASSGGANVLTF.

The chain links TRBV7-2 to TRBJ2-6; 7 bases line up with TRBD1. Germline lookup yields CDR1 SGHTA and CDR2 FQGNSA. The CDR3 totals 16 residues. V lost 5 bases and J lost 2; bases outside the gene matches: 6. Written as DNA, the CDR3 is TGTGCCAGCAGCCTTACAGGGGACGCTGGGGCCAACGTCCTGACTTTC. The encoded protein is CASSLTGDAGANVLTF. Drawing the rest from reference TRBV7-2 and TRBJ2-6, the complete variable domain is GAGVSQSPSNKVTEKGKDVELRCDPISGHTALYWYRQSLGQGLEFLIYFQGNSAPDKSGLPSDRFSAERTGGSVSTLTIQRTQQEDSAVYLCASSLTGDAGANVLTFGAGSRLTVL.

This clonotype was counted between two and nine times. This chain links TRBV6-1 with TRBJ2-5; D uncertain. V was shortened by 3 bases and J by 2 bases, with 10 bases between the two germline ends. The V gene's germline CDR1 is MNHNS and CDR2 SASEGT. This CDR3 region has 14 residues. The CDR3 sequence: CASSDKSRQETQYF. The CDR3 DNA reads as TGTGCCAGCAGTGATAAGAGCCGTCAAGAGACCCAGTACTTC.

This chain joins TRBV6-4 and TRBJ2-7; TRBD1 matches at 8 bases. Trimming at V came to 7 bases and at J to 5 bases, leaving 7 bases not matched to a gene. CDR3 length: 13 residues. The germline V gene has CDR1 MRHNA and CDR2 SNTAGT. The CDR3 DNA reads TGTGCCAGCACTGGACAGGGCGTCCACGAGCAGTACTTC. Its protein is CASTGQGVHEQYF.

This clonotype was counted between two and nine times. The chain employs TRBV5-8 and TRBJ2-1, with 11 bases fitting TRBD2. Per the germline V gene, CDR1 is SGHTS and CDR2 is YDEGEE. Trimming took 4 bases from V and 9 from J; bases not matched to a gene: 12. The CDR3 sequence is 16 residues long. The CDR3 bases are TGTGCCAGCAGCGTGGGCCAACTAGCGGGGGAGGGTGAGCAGTTCTTC. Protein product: CASSVGQLAGEGEQFF. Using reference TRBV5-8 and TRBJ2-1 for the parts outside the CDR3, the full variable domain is EAGVTQSPTHLIKTRGQQATLRCSPISGHTSVYWYQQALGLGLQFLLWYDEGEERNRGNFPPRFSGRQFPNYSSELNVNALELEDSALYLCASSVGQLAGEGEQFFGPGTRLTVL.

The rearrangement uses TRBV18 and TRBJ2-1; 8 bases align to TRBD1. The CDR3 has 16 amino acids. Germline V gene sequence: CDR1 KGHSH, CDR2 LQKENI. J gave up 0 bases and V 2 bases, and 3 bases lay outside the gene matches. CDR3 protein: CASSPYTGGSYNEQFF. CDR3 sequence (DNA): TGTGCCAGCTCACCATATACAGGGGGCTCCTACAATGAGCAGTTCTTC.